The rows below give T cell receptor beta chains drawn from one sample of a study of T-cell reconstitution after alpha-beta-depleted transplantation in children. TCRdb redid the calling of the PCR reads with MiXCR, one entry per CDR3 protein. The repertoire consists of about 540,000 distinct CDR3 sequences, with 27% occurring once and the leading ten covering under 45%. The specimen comprised PBMCs, sampled before TCRalphabeta/CD19-depleted stem cell transplant. These receptors all come from a boy younger than two with Wiskott-Aldrich syndrome, due to receive a stem cell transplant. Both conserved end residues are part of each CDR3. A D gene is named only where the DNA matches it firmly. Part of the rows lack a size; the others show once, few, many or a class for expanded clones.

v_gene,d_gene,j_gene,abundance,CDR3nt,CDR3aa
TRBV7-2,TRBD1,TRBJ2-3,few,TGTGCCAGCAGCTCCAGGACAGGCAGCACAGATACGCAGTATTTT,CASSSRTGSTDTQYF
TRBV13,TRBD1,TRBJ1-1,NA,TGTGCCAGCAGAGGCGGACAGGGGAACACTGAAGCTTTCTTT,CASRGGQGNTEAFF
TRBV4-1,NA,TRBJ1-2,NA,TGCGCCAGCAGCCAGGAGGAAGCAGGGAACTATGGCTACACCTTC,CASSQEEAGNYGYTF
TRBV15,NA,TRBJ1-4,few,TGTGCCACCAGCCAGCGACAGCAAAAACTGTTTTTT,CATSQRQQKLFF
TRBV7-6,NA,TRBJ2-7,NA,TGTGCCAGCAGCTTAGTCTGGGGGGCCACCTACGAGCAGTACTTC,CASSLVWGATYEQYF
TRBV5-1,TRBD2,TRBJ2-7,NA,TGCGCCAGCAGCTTGACGCTAGCGGGGCTCTACGAGCAGTACTTC,CASSLTLAGLYEQYF
TRBV2,NA,TRBJ2-1,few,TGTGCCAGCAAGTCCACGAGCTCCTACAATGAGCAGTTCTTC,CASKSTSSYNEQFF
TRBV7-2,NA,TRBJ2-1,NA,TGTGCCAGCAGCTTTTCAGGTAACAATGAGCAGTTCTTC,CASSFSGNNEQFF
TRBV7-3,NA,TRBJ2-3,once,TGTGCCAGCAGCATTAAAGACAGAAGTACGCAGTATTTT,CASSIKDRSTQYF
TRBV29-1,NA,TRBJ2-2,few,TGCAGCGCCGGGGGGGGACAGGGAACCGGGGAGCTGTTTTTT,CSAGGGQGTGELFF